The rows below give T cell receptor beta chains drawn from one sample of a study of blood T cell repertoires in COVID-19. Repertoires were generated with immunoSEQ multiplex PCR, while TCRdb's copy carries only in-frame clones and drops some. In the table there are approximately 24,000 clones, about 88% of which are singletons. Sequenced sample: peripheral blood. Source of these receptors: a man aged 70-80 years with COVID-19, enrolled during active disease. CDR3s include the opening cysteine and the closing phenylalanine or tryptophan. The order of the fields is D gene, V gene, J gene, clone size, CDR3 protein. The D gene is left open where the match is weak. Clone size is stated in some rows and not others, as once, few, many or a class when expanded.

>NA|TRBV27|TRBJ1-1|NA
CASSSAGTEAFF
>NA|TRBV5-4|TRBJ1-1|NA
CASSLMTEAFF
>NA|TRBV7-8|TRBJ1-1|NA
CATNSPHGNTEAFF
>TRBD2|TRBV7-2|TRBJ2-5|NA
CASSSRTSGGPGTQYF
>TRBD2|TRBV29-1|TRBJ2-5|NA
CAGGGRAVETQYF
>TRBD1|TRBV13|TRBJ1-1|NA
CASSLYTGGYAEAFF
>NA|TRBV9|TRBJ1-4|NA
CASGPGAATNEKLFF
>NA|TRBV5-6|TRBJ2-1|NA
CASSPEGGATYNEQFF
>NA|TRBV3-1/TRBV3-2|TRBJ1-2|NA
CASSPELGAGDYGYTF
>NA|TRBV11-2|TRBJ1-6|NA
CASSLDLRGPLHF
>NA|TRBV29-1|TRBJ1-1|NA
CSVEEPPRSAFF
>TRBD1|TRBV6-2/TRBV6-3|TRBJ2-7|NA
CASSTRGTGSNEQYF
>NA|TRBV7-6|TRBJ1-2|NA
CASSLGQDYGYTF
>TRBD1|TRBV6-5|TRBJ1-2|once
CASSWTGQAGGYTF